Listed below are T cell receptor beta chains from one sample, sequenced in a study of OX40 agonist ivuxolimab in advanced cancers. Sequenced by immunoSEQ multiplex PCR; TCRdb stores in-frame clones only, minus some. This sample yields approximately 43,000 clones, of which 85% are seen a single time; roughly 2.7% belongs to the top ten. Source: CD4+ or CD8+ T cells sorted from blood, taken in a trial of the OX40 agonist ivuxolimab. The receptor set was obtained from an adult with an advanced solid tumor such as melanoma, head and neck, liver or kidney cancer. The CDR3 runs from the conserved cysteine through the conserved F or W. A D gene is named only where the DNA matches it firmly. The size of a clone is reported for some rows only, either as once, few or many, or as a class for expanded clones.

-	TRBV4-3	TRBJ1-4	once	CASSPSNRASNEKLFF
TRBD1	TRBV7-3	TRBJ2-7	-	CASSYKRGQGDEQYF
-	TRBV7-2	TRBJ2-1	-	CASSLTTYNEQFF
-	TRBV7-8	TRBJ2-1	-	CASSLGQGRNEQFF
-	TRBV7-8	TRBJ2-1	-	CASSLRGLSNEQFF
-	TRBV10-3	TRBJ2-2	-	CAISESSVGTGELFF
TRBD1	TRBV28	TRBJ2-5	-	CASSSPSTGQGETQYF
-	TRBV7-2	TRBJ1-4	-	CASSQGTTNEKLFF
-	TRBV4-3	TRBJ2-2	-	CASSQQQAGELFF
-	TRBV9	TRBJ2-7	-	CASSVQGDYEQYF